These T cell receptor beta chains were read from a single sample in a study of blood T cell repertoires in COVID-19. Using immunoSEQ multiplex PCR, the repertoire was profiled, and TCRdb retains in-frame clones only, with some absent. The sample shows approximately 170,000 clones, about 88% of them seen only once. The sample comprised PBMCs or T cells enriched from blood (not recorded which). The receptors shown here come from a young woman who had recovered from COVID-19. CDR3s include the opening cysteine and the closing phenylalanine or tryptophan. D genes are given only for firm matches. The size field is filled for only some rows; it gives once, few, many or a size class.

TRBD2	TRBV24-1	15	.	TRBJ2-3	TGTGCCACCAGTGATAAGCGGGAGTTGACTGATACGCAGTATTTT	CATSDKRELTDTQYF
.	TRBV5-1	15	.	TRBJ2-1	TGCGCCAGCAGCCTGCTTAGCGGATCCTACAATGAGCAGTTCTTC	CASSLLSGSYNEQFF
TRBD1	TRBV5-1	13	.	TRBJ1-2	TGCGCCAGCAGCTTGGAACAGGGGTGGAGCTACACCTTC	CASSLEQGWSYTF
.	TRBV27	14	.	TRBJ2-7	TGTGCCAGCACCGACGCACAGGGTCCCTACGAGCAGTACTTC	CASTDAQGPYEQYF
.	TRBV27	16	.	TRBJ1-5	TGTGCCAGCGGGGGACTTGTGGATAGATTGGGTCAGCCCCAGCATTTT	CASGGLVDRLGQPQHF
.	TRBV19	13	.	TRBJ2-7	TGTGCCAGTAGTCCGACATTGACCTACGAGCAGTACTTC	CASSPTLTYEQYF
.	TRBV18	13	.	TRBJ1-1	TGTGCCAGCTCACGCGGGGAAGGAACTGAAGCTTTCTTT	CASSRGEGTEAFF
.	TRBV5-1	15	.	TRBJ2-7	TGCGCCAGCAGCTCACTTAGCGGTAACACGTACGAGCAGTACTTC	CASSSLSGNTYEQYF
TRBD1	TRBV14	15	few	TRBJ1-2	TGTGCCAGCAGCCAAGATTCGGGACAGACATATGGCTACACCTTC	CASSQDSGQTYGYTF
TRBD2	TRBV10-3	15	.	TRBJ2-1	TGTGCCATCAGTGCGGGACTAGCGGGTGAAGAGGAGCAGTTCTTC	CAISAGLAGEEEQFF
TRBD2	TRBV30	17	.	TRBJ2-3	TGTGCCTGGAGTGTAGATAGGACTAGCTTTGTTTCGGGTACGCAGTATTTT	CAWSVDRTSFVSGTQYF
.	TRBV27	15	.	TRBJ2-3	TGTGCCAGCAGTCGGGACCTAGCGAAGGGGGATACGCAGTATTTT	CASSRDLAKGDTQYF
TRBD2	TRBV6-5	15	.	TRBJ2-1	TGTGCCAGCAGTTACGAGGGACTAGCTTACAATGAGCAGTTCTTC	CASSYEGLAYNEQFF
.	TRBV11-2	18	.	TRBJ1-3	TGTGCCAGCAGTTCGGATAACCAGGGTAGGGCGAGGGGAAACACCATATATTTT	CASSSDNQGRARGNTIYF
.	TRBV2	13	.	TRBJ1-2	TGTGCCAGCAGCGTGGGGGGTGGGTATGGCTACACCTTC	CASSVGGGYGYTF